This T cell receptor beta chain was identified in a study of T-cell reconstitution after alpha-beta-depleted transplantation in children. CDR1 and CDR2 from the germline V gene are SGHAT and FQNNGV. The CDR3 is made up of 16 amino acids. V dropped 5 bases and J dropped 4; count of bases not matched to a gene: 5. This clonotype was found once. Unique molecular identifiers were used in preparing the TCRbeta library. TCRdb ran MiXCR on the PCR reads and lists one entry per CDR3 protein. Of hundreds of thousands of distinct CDR3 sequences in the sample, approximately 17% are singletons; the top ten hold 1.1%.

The chain combines TRBV11-2 with TRBJ2-5, with TRBD2 identical over 15 bases. This TCR came from a human donor who donated a stem cell graft to a child with acute myeloid leukemia. This material consisted of PBMCs from the stem cell graft donor, taken from the stem cell graft. DNA for the CDR3: TGTGCCAGCAGCCCGCGGACTAGCGGGGGGGGAGAGACCCAGTACTTC. Translating it yields CASSPRTSGGGETQYF. Filled out from reference TRBV11-2 and TRBJ2-5, the complete variable domain reads EAGVAQSPRYKIIEKRQSVAFWCNPISGHATLYWYQQILGQGPKLLIQFQNNGVVDDSQLPKDRFSAERLKGVDSTLKIQPAKLEDSAVYLCASSPRTSGGGETQYFGPGTRLLVL.